This TCR beta chain was identified during a study of vaccination effects on CD4 cells after COVID-19. The overall study: The participants, recipients of two vaccine doses, got either BNT162b2 or mRNA-1273. Study results and limitations: Late in the post-vaccination period, infection-induced and vaccine-induced clones underwent marked clonal contraction. In healthy vaccinees, only 1 of 255 vaccine-induced clones cross-reacted with common cold coronaviruses.

Some clones are missing from TCRdb's copy, which holds only in-frame ones; the method was immunoSEQ multiplex PCR. The data contain tens of thousands of clones, 65% to 85% of them singletons. As for this clone: The antigen is unknown.

Trimming took off 2 bases at V and 10 bases at J, with 19 bases between the two ends. Germline V gene sequence: CDR1 SGHNT, CDR2 YYREEE (reference sequence). This CDR3 has 15 residues. With the ViraFEST assay, the study expanded antigen-specific CD4+ T cells using viral peptide pools, then sequenced them. A roughly 10-day culture period preceded the isolation of CD4+ T cells. No vaccinee had earlier SARS-CoV-2 infection, and nucleocapsid antibodies were negative. A half-volume exchange with IL-2 medium occurred on days 3 and 7. Sequenced here: CD4+ T cells from PBMCs cultured with HCoV-NL63 spike peptides, sampled before COVID-19 vaccination. The origin of this receptor is a human donor who received a COVID-19 vaccine. V usage is TRBV5-4 and J usage is TRBJ2-1; no firm D call. CDR3 region: CASSFPGAVLSEQFF. The CDR3 DNA follows: TGTGCCAGCAGCTTCCCCGGTGCAGTTCTCAGCGAGCAGTTCTTC.